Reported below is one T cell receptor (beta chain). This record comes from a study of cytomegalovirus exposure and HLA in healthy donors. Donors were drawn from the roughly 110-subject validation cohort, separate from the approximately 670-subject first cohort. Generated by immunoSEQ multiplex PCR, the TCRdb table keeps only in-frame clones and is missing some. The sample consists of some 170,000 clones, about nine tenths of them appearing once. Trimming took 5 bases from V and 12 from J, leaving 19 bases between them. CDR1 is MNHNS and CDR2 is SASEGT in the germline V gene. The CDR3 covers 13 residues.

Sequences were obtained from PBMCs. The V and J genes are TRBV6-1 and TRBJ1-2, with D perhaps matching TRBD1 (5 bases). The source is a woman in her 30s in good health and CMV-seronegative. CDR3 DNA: TGTGCCAGCAGTCCCGGGGCCGACCGGGCCGACACCTTC. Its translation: CASSPGADRADTF.